Given below is one T cell receptor beta chain in context. One end of the junction is discordant with germline, which a read error may explain. With a J-beta primer mix and a sample-barcoded 5' primer, a second PCR ran about 7 to 12 cycles. A single record per CDR3 protein comes from TCRdb applying MiXCR to the 5' RACE reads. The sample lists under 1,000,000 distinct CDR3 sequences, roughly 40% occurring once. The sample belongs to a study of blood T cells in healthy people across ages. Germline V gene sequence: CDR1 SGHTA, CDR2 FQGNSA. The CDR3 runs 18 residues. Source material: blood. The TCR originated in a man aged 18 to 29 in good health. J is TRBJ1-2 and V is TRBV7-2; TRBD1 agrees at 12 bases. In nucleotides, the CDR3 is TGTGCCGGCAGCTTTTTATTCGGGACAGGGGGCGCTAACTATGGCTACACCTTC. This codes for CAGSFLFGTGGANYGYTF.